A selection of T cell receptor beta chains follows, all from one sample in a study of shared clonotypes between healthy human individuals. This table comes from immunoSEQ multiplex PCR, and its TCRdb copy is limited to in-frame clones, with some not included. The sample comprises around 79,000 clones, about 61% of which are singletons, and around 52% rests with the top ten. The sequenced material came from memory CD8+ T cells sorted from blood. These receptors were collected from a man aged 30-40 years in good health. Each CDR3 is given with its conserved first and last residue. D genes are given only for firm matches. Clone size is shown for a subset of rows, as once, few, many or a class of expanded clone.

v_gene	abundance	j_gene	d_gene	CDR3nt	CDR3aa
TRBV19	NA	TRBJ2-6	NA	TGTGCCAGTAGTATCCCCACGGCCAACGTCCTGACTTTC	CASSIPTANVLTF
TRBV27	many	TRBJ2-5	NA	TGTGCCAGCAGTTTATCAACCGGGGCAGAGACCCAGTACTTC	CASSLSTGAETQYF
TRBV7-9	once	TRBJ2-1	TRBD2	TGTGCCAGCAGCCAACTTATAGCGGGAGGGCGCTCCTACAATGAGCAGTTCTTC	CASSQLIAGGRSYNEQFF
TRBV7-9	once	TRBJ2-3	TRBD1	TGTGCCAGCAGCCCGAAATCGATTCCGGGACAGGGATTTCTTCATACGCAGTATTTT	CASSPKSIPGQGFLHTQYF
TRBV6-1	NA	TRBJ2-7	TRBD2	TGTGCCAGCAGTCTAGCGGGAGGAGTTTACGAGCAGTACTTC	CASSLAGGVYEQYF
TRBV6-1	NA	TRBJ2-7	TRBD2	TGTGCCAGCAGTCCCTGGAGGGGCGGGAGAAACGAGCAGTACTTC	CASSPWRGGRNEQYF
TRBV5-1	NA	TRBJ2-7	TRBD1	TGCGCCAGCAGCTATTACCGGACAGGCTACGAGCAGTACTTC	CASSYYRTGYEQYF
TRBV7-2	NA	TRBJ2-7	TRBD2	TGTGCCAGCAACAGGGAGCGGGAGGACTACGAGCAGTACTTC	CASNREREDYEQYF
TRBV11-3	once	TRBJ1-2	NA	TGTGCCAGCAGCCCCCGTTCCGATGGCTACACCTTC	CASSPRSDGYTF
TRBV4-2	NA	TRBJ1-1	NA	TGTGCCAGCAGCTTGGGTTTCGCTGAAGCTTTCTTT	CASSLGFAEAFF
TRBV7-9	NA	TRBJ1-1	NA	TGTGCCAGCAGTTTTGAGCCGGGACGGACGAACACTGAAGCTTTCTTT	CASSFEPGRTNTEAFF
TRBV9	few	TRBJ2-7	TRBD2	TGTGCCAGCTCTAGCGGCAGCTCCTACGAGCAGTACTTC	CASSSGSSYEQYF
TRBV4-3	few	TRBJ2-3	TRBD2	TGCGCCAGCAGCCAGAGGACTAGCGGGGGAGGGACAGATACGCAGTATTTT	CASSQRTSGGGTDTQYF
TRBV5-1	NA	TRBJ2-3	NA	TGCGCCAGCAGCTCCGGAAAAGATACGCAGTATTTT	CASSSGKDTQYF
TRBV5-4	NA	TRBJ2-7	TRBD2	TGTGCCAGCAGCTTGGGGTCTAGCGGGTACTACGAGCAGTACTTC	CASSLGSSGYYEQYF
TRBV7-2	NA	TRBJ2-1	TRBD2	TGTGCCAGCAGCTTAGCCGGGGGACTAGCGGCTACAATGAAGCAGTTCTTC	CASSLAGGLAATMKQFF
TRBV7-2	NA	TRBJ2-4	NA	TGTGCCAGCAGCTTAGCGATGACAGGCATTCAGTACTTC	CASSLAMTGIQYF
TRBV29-1	few	TRBJ1-3	NA	TGCAGCGTTTGGGGGAACTCTGGAAACACCATATATTTT	CSVWGNSGNTIYF
TRBV4-3	once	TRBJ2-1	TRBD1	TGCGCCAGCAGCCAGACAGGGGGGAACACCTACAATGAGCAGTTCTTC	CASSQTGGNTYNEQFF
TRBV7-8	NA	TRBJ1-1	NA	TGTGCCAGCAGCTTAATTGGGGGGGCCCTTCTCATGAACACTGAAGCTTTCTTT	CASSLIGGALLMNTEAFF
TRBV4-3	NA	TRBJ2-1	NA	TGCGCCAGCAGCCCGACTTCCATGGACAATGAGCAGTTCTTC	CASSPTSMDNEQFF
TRBV19	NA	TRBJ2-1	TRBD2	TGTGCCAGTAGTCCCGGTCCCCGAGTAGCGGGTGCCTCCTACAATGAGCAGTTCTTC	CASSPGPRVAGASYNEQFF
TRBV6-4	NA	TRBJ2-1	TRBD2	TGTGCCAGCAGTGACTCACTAGCGGGAGGGAATGAGCAGTTCTTC	CASSDSLAGGNEQFF
TRBV19	many	TRBJ2-1	NA	TGTGCCAGTAGCATGGACAGTTCCTACAATGAGCAGTTCTTC	CASSMDSSYNEQFF
TRBV2	NA	TRBJ2-5	TRBD1	TGTGCCAGCAGTGTGTGGGACAGGGGGCAACAAGAGACCCAGTACTTC	CASSVWDRGQQETQYF
TRBV28	NA	TRBJ2-7	NA	TGTGCCAGCAATAGCATAGGCTACGAGCAGTACTTC	CASNSIGYEQYF
TRBV28	NA	TRBJ2-3	TRBD2	TGTGCCAGCAGTTGGACTAGCCCAGATACGCAGTATTTT	CASSWTSPDTQYF
TRBV30	NA	TRBJ2-7	TRBD1	TGTGCCTGGATCTCCGGGACAGGGGTTCTCTTC	CAWISGTGVLF
TRBV11-2	NA	TRBJ2-7	NA	TGTGCCAGCAGCTGGGGGGACTACGAGCAGTACTTC	CASSWGDYEQYF
TRBV27	NA	TRBJ2-7	NA	TGTGCCAGCTCCCGGGACAGGGGATCTAGCGGGAGCGGATACGAGCAGTACTTC	CASSRDRGSSGSGYEQYF
TRBV7-8	few	TRBJ2-3	TRBD1	TGTGCCAGCAGCTCAGGTCGACCGGGACAGACGACAGATACGCAGTATTTT	CASSSGRPGQTTDTQYF
TRBV5-6	few	TRBJ1-4	NA	TGTGCCAGCAGCTTATTCGGTGGGGAAAAACTGTTTTTT	CASSLFGGEKLFF
TRBV7-3	once	TRBJ2-1	TRBD2	TGTGCCAGCAGCTCACAGCGGGACCCTGAGCAGTTCTTC	CASSSQRDPEQFF
TRBV5-1	NA	TRBJ1-2	NA	TGCGCCAGCAGCTTGGGGGAGGATGGCTACACCTTC	CASSLGEDGYTF
TRBV20-1	many	TRBJ2-7	NA	TGCAGTGCACCCGACAACTACGAGCAGTACTTC	CSAPDNYEQYF
TRBV29-1	NA	TRBJ2-3	NA	TGCAGCGTAGATTCGGGTGGCACAGATACGCAGTATTTT	CSVDSGGTDTQYF
TRBV7-9	NA	TRBJ2-3	TRBD2	TGTGCCAGCAGAGCCCCGCTTAGGCTAGCGGGAGGCACAGATACGCAGTATTTT	CASRAPLRLAGGTDTQYF
TRBV6-1	NA	TRBJ2-6	NA	TGTGCCAGCAGTGAAGCGCAGGGGGGGGCCAACGTCCTGACTTTC	CASSEAQGGANVLTF
TRBV6-5	NA	TRBJ2-7	NA	TGTGCCAGCAGCGACGCCCGAAGATACGAGCAGTACTTC	CASSDARRYEQYF
TRBV4-2	few	TRBJ2-1	NA	TGTGCCAGCAGCCAATTCCCGGGGGGGGGACAGGAGCAGTTCTTC	CASSQFPGGGQEQFF
TRBV9	many	TRBJ1-3	NA	TGTGCCAGCACGAATGGACAGTTGTCTATTGGAAACACCATATATTTT	CASTNGQLSIGNTIYF
TRBV27	NA	TRBJ1-1	NA	TGTGCCAGCAGTTCTACAGGGAGTGAAGCTTTCTTT	CASSSTGSEAFF
TRBV4-1	NA	TRBJ2-3	TRBD1	TGCGCCAGCAGCCTCCGCGGACAGGCAGATACGCAGTATTTT	CASSLRGQADTQYF
TRBV6-1	many	TRBJ1-3	NA	TGTGCCAGCAGTGAAGAGGGATCCTTTGCGGGAAACACCATATATTTT	CASSEEGSFAGNTIYF
TRBV7-2	NA	TRBJ2-7	NA	TGTGCCAGCAGCTTAGGGGTCAGCTCCTACGAGCAGTACTTC	CASSLGVSSYEQYF